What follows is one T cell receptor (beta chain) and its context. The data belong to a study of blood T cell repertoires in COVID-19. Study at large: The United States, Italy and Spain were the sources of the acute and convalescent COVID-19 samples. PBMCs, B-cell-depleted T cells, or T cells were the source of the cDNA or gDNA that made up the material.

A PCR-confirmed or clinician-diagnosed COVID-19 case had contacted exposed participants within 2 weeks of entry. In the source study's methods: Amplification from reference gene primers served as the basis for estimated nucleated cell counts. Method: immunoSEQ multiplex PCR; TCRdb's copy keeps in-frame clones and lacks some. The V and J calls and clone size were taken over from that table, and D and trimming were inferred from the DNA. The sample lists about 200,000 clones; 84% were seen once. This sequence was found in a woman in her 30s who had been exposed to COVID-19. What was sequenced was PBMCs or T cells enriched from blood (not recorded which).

The CDR3 loop is CASSSRPSYEQYF. In DNA, the CDR3 is TGTGCCAGCAGCTCTAGACCGAGCTACGAGCAGTACTTC. The gene calls are TRBV14 and TRBJ2-7, with D uncertain. From germline, CDR1 is SGHDN and CDR2 FVKESK. The V end was cut by 5 bases, the J end by 3 bases, with 11 bases between. This CDR3 comprises 13 residues.